The clone carrying this TCR beta chain was counted many times. Its target is unknown. V was pared by 5 bases and J by 0 bases, with 7 bases between. CDR1 and CDR2 (germline): SGHRS, YFSETQ. CDR3 length equals 13 residues. This record comes from a study of T-cell memory formation after mild COVID-19. Study-level information: The study found TCR clusters largely donor specific.

The study's findings and limits: Contracting clones from day 15 to 85 showed balanced CD4/CD8; later expanders favored CD4+. Whether day 37 second-wave clones are SARS-CoV-2-specific was not confirmed.

Using constant-segment primers, 5'RACE produced TCR alpha and TCR beta cDNA libraries carrying sample barcodes and UMIs. One entry per CDR3 protein results from TCRdb running MiXCR on the 5' RACE reads. The sample has 200,000 to 300,000 distinct CDR3 sequences, roughly a sixth seen once; the top ten hold under 25%. The receptor's source is a man younger than 30 who had mild COVID-19 (a few samples of this study predate the infection). Cell type and time point are not known. Sequenced sample: PBMCs or a T cell subset sorted from them (not recorded which). J is TRBJ2-3 and V is TRBV5-1; D uncertain. CDR3 sequence reads: CASRQDSTDTQYF. CDR3 DNA: TGCGCCAGCAGGCAGGACAGCACAGATACGCAGTATTTT.